Reported below is one T cell receptor beta chain. The V and J ends lost 6 bases and 1 base respectively, with 12 bases between them. This CDR3 comprises 14 residues. The germline CDR1 and CDR2 sequences are MNHEY and SVGAGI. This table comes from immunoSEQ multiplex PCR, and its TCRdb copy is limited to in-frame clones, with some not included. The data contain fewer than 200,000 clones, about 92% of them singletons. These data come from a study of blood T cell repertoires in COVID-19. About the research overall: Acute and convalescent COVID-19 specimens originated in the United States, Italy and Spain. The cDNA or gDNA used as material had been derived from T cells, B-cell-depleted T cells, or PBMCs.

Patients at the Seattle site were enrolled during active infection and followed longitudinally. The chain recombines TRBV6-5 with TRBJ1-2; tentatively, D is TRBD1 (5 bases). The clonotype comes from a man aged 25 to 40 with COVID-19, enrolled during active disease. The source material was peripheral blood. The CDR3: CASRGGVSNYGYTF. For the CDR3, the DNA is TGTGCCAGCAGAGGAGGGGTCAGTAACTATGGCTACACCTTC.